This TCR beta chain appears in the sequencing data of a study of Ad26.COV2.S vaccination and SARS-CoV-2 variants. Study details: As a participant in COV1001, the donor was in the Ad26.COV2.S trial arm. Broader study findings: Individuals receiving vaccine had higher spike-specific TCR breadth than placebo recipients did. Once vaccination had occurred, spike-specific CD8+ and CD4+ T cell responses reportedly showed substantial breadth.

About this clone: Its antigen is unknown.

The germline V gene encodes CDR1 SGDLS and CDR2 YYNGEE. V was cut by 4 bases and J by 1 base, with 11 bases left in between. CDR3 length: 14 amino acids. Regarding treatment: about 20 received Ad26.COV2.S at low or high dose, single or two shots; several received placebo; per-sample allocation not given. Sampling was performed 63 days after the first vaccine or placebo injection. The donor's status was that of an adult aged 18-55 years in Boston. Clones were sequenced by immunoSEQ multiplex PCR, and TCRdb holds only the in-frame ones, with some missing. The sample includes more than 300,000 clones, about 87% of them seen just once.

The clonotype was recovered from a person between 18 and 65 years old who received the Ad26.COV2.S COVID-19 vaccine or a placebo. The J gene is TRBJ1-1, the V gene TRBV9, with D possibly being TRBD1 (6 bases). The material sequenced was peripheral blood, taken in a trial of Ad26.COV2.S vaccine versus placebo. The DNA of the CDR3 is TGTGCCAGCAGCCGCAGAGGGGGGAACACTGAAGCTTTCTTT. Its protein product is CASSRRGGNTEAFF.